A single sample is the source of the 15 T cell receptor beta chains below, sequenced in a study of blood T cell dynamics during melanoma immunotherapy. Data came from immunoSEQ multiplex PCR; TCRdb stores just in-frame clones and leaves some out. The sample consists of a few thousand clones, less than 98% of them appearing once. Time point described: pre-treatment baseline. The material was effector memory CD8+ T cells from blood, obtained from a patient treated with checkpoint blockade. These receptors all stem from a human donor with melanoma.

The chain recombines TRBV2 with TRBJ2-7; D gene ambiguous. V was clipped by 0 bases and J by 3 bases, with 15 bases between them. This CDR3 spans 16 amino acids. The V gene's germline CDR1 is SNHLY and CDR2 FYNNEI. For the CDR3, the DNA is TGTGCCAGCAGTGAAGCGCTTCTAGGCCCCTACTACGAGCAGTACTTC. It encodes CASSEALLGPYYEQYF.

The chain combines TRBV27 with TRBJ2-5; D call uncertain. V was trimmed by 4 bases and J by 0 bases, leaving 6 bases between them. CDR3 size: 13 residues. Germline V CDR1 and CDR2: MNHEY, SMNVEV (reference sequence). Here the CDR3 reads CASSSYHQETQYF. The CDR3 DNA is TGTGCCAGCAGTTCCTACCACCAAGAGACCCAGTACTTC.

V gene TRBV5-1 combines with J gene TRBJ2-7; 8 nucleotides match TRBD2. This CDR3 spans 19 amino acids. CDR1 SGHRS and CDR2 YFSETQ come from the germline V gene. The V segment lost 0 bases and the J segment 0 bases; nucleotides outside the gene matches: 14. CDR3 in amino acids: CASSLADSGMPLGSYEQYF. The CDR3 DNA reads TGCGCCAGCAGCTTGGCCGATAGCGGGATGCCCCTCGGCTCCTACGAGCAGTACTTC.

This clone was detected only once. CDR3 nucleotide sequence: TGTGCCAGCAGGCTTAACACCGCAACTAATGAAAAACTGTTTTTT. As protein: CASRLNTATNEKLFF. The chain has TRBV28 and TRBJ1-4, with unresolved D. Deletions cut 6 bases from V and 0 bases from J, with 11 bases between. CDR3 length equals 15 residues. The germline V gene encodes CDR1 MDHEN and CDR2 SYDVKM.

The chain carries TRBV4-3 and TRBJ2-6; D is undetermined. Trimming cost V 3 bases and J 0 bases, with 12 bases left between them. Looked up from germline, CDR1 is LGHNA and CDR2 is YSLEER. This CDR3 comprises 17 residues. The CDR3 nucleotides read TGCGCCAGCAGCCAGACGCAGTGGGGCTCTGGGGCCAACGTCCTGACTTTC. Translating gives CASSQTQWGSGANVLTF.

The rearrangement uses TRBV9 and TRBJ2-1; no definite D call. The V gene lost 0 bases and the J gene lost 8 bases, with 6 bases spanning the gap. The CDR3 covers 12 residues. Per germline, CDR1 SGDLS and CDR2 YYNGEE. DNA for the CDR3: TGTGCCAGCAGCGTAGAAACGGATGAGCAGTTCTTC. Protein sequence: CASSVETDEQFF.

The genes are TRBV28 and TRBJ1-5; 8 bases align to TRBD1. Losses at the gene ends were 4 bases for V and 6 bases for J; bases not matched to a gene: 11. The CDR3 length is 16 residues. CDR1 and CDR2 from the germline V gene are MDHEN and SYDVKM. The CDR3 DNA follows: TGTGCCAGCAGTTCCTCCGGGACAGGCTTTGCTCAGCCCCAGCATTTT. It encodes CASSSSGTGFAQPQHF.

DNA of the CDR3: TGTGCCAGCAGCTCGGAACTGGGGGTGAAAAACATTCAGTACTTC. This gives the protein CASSSELGVKNIQYF. This sequence joins TRBV4-2 and TRBJ2-4; D may be TRBD1 or TRBD2 (5 bases each). V lost 5 bases and J 4 bases, leaving 15 bases between the germline ends. The CDR3 consists of 15 residues. Looked up from germline, CDR1 is LGHNA and CDR2 is YNFKEQ.

The CDR3 nucleotides are TGTGCCAGCAGCCCACCGGACAGGGGGGCCGGGGAGCTGTTTTTT. Encoded protein: CASSPPDRGAGELFF. The rearrangement uses TRBV11-2 and TRBJ2-2; TRBD1 agrees at 10 bases. The germline gives CDR1 SGHAT, CDR2 FQNNGV. V lost 5 bases to trimming and J lost 6 bases; unmatched junction nucleotides: 6. The CDR3 has 15 residues.

This sequence joins TRBV10-3 and TRBJ2-5; 9 bases align to TRBD2. The J call is in doubt because the DNA end fits TRBJ2-7 better. The germline V gene has CDR1 ENHRY and CDR2 SYGVKD. This CDR3 has 18 amino acids. The chain's CDR3 is CAISEPVPSGMKTYEQYF. The CDR3 nucleotides are TGTGCCATCAGTGAACCGGTACCTAGCGGGATGAAAACCTACGAGCAGTACTTC.

The rearrangement joins TRBV30 to TRBJ2-7; D uncertain. Germline V gene lookup returns CDR1 GTSNPN and CDR2 SVGIG (reference sequence). V lost 0 bases to trimming and J lost 5 bases, with 8 bases between them. This CDR3 contains 12 residues. The CDR3 loop is CAWSVRSDEQYF. The CDR3 coding sequence is TGTGCCTGGAGTGTAAGATCGGACGAGCAGTACTTC.

DNA for the CDR3: TGTGCCAGCAGCTTGCTAGCAGGGGAGACCCAGTACTTC. Translating gives CASSLLAGETQYF. The chain recombines TRBV5-4 with TRBJ2-5, with D perhaps TRBD1 or TRBD2 (5 bases each). V lost 1 base and J lost 5, with 9 bases in between. Germline lookup yields CDR1 SGHNT and CDR2 YYREEE (reference sequence). This CDR3 has 13 amino acids.

CDR3 nucleotides: TGTGCCAGTAGTATAGAACGCTTTCGGGACACTGAAGCTTTCTTT. Translating gives CASSIERFRDTEAFF. J is TRBJ1-1 and V is TRBV19, with D hard to call. The CDR3 consists of 15 residues. Germline loops: CDR1 LNHDA, CDR2 SQIVND (reference sequence). V lost 0 bases and J 3 bases, leaving 11 bases between the germline ends.

This chain links TRBV7-6 with TRBJ2-7; perhaps TRBD2 as D (6 bases). CDR3 length: 16 amino acids. Germline V gene sequence: CDR1 SGHVS, CDR2 FNYEAQ. Deletions cut 5 bases from V and 0 bases from J, with 17 bases between. The CDR3 coding sequence is TGTGCCAGCAGCCAAGGCGGTGCGGGGAGCTCCTACGAGCAGTACTTC. This gives the protein CASSQGGAGSSYEQYF.

The rearrangement links TRBV19 to TRBJ1-3; D is undetermined. Trimming pared 4 bases from V and 3 bases from J, leaving 4 bases between. CDR3 length: 12 amino acids. The germline V gene has CDR1 LNHDA and CDR2 SQIVND (reference sequence). This CDR3 is CASSRYGNTIYF. The CDR3 DNA is TGTGCCAGTAGTAGGTATGGAAACACCATATATTTT.